Listed here are 23 T cell receptor beta chains from one sample, sequenced in a study of T cells in Graves' hyperthyroidism and ophthalmopathy. The investigators amplified TCR beta CDR3 regions from RNA transcripts. An initial round of RT-PCR targeting the TCR CDR3 relied on the HTBI primer set. TCRdb processed the multiplex PCR reads anew with MiXCR; each CDR3 protein has one entry. The sample shows 490,000 or so distinct CDR3 sequences, nearly 20% of them seen only once. Sequencing was done on a sample of blood. The receptors shown here come from a man aged 40-49 years with Graves' ophthalmopathy.

The V gene is TRBV6-1, the J gene TRBJ2-5, with 11 bases that match TRBD2. CDR1 MNHNS and CDR2 SASEGT come from the germline V gene. The CDR3 consists of 16 residues. Germline trimming cut 10 bases from V and 0 bases from J; bases unmatched to any gene: 10. The CDR3 sequence: CATTIGLAGYQETQYF. Written as DNA, the CDR3 is TGTGCCACAACAATAGGACTAGCGGGTTACCAAGAGACCCAGTACTTC.

The gene calls are TRBV7-9 and TRBJ2-7; 10 bases match TRBD1. V was clipped by 1 base and J by 6 bases; unmatched bases: 3. CDR3 length equals 14 residues. Germline loops: CDR1 SEHNR, CDR2 FQNEAQ (reference sequence). CDR3 DNA: TGTGCCAGCAGCTTAGACGGGACAGGGGTCGAGCAGTACTTC. It encodes CASSLDGTGVEQYF.

This clonotype was detected ten times or more. V is TRBV6-1 and J is TRBJ2-7; D call uncertain. V lost 5 bases, J lost 3 bases, and 14 bases lay in between. There are 14 residues in the CDR3. Germline V gene data show CDR1 as MNHNS and CDR2 as SASEGT. CDR3 coding DNA: TGTGCCAGCAGTTACGTGGGCCTTGGCTACGAGCAGTACTTC. It translates to CASSYVGLGYEQYF.

At least ten counts were recorded for this clonotype. The V and J genes are TRBV2 and TRBJ2-3; D is uncertain. The CDR3 has 13 amino acids. Germline V gene lookup returns CDR1 SNHLY and CDR2 FYNNEI. V was trimmed by 7 bases and J by 5 bases, leaving 13 bases between them. For the CDR3, the DNA is TGTGCCAGCACTTCGCTGGAAGTAGATACGCAGTATTTT. Translated: CASTSLEVDTQYF.

This clonotype was counted ten times or more. The chain has TRBV6-1 and TRBJ2-3, with 13 bases that match TRBD2. The CDR3 extends over 15 amino acids. Trimming took 5 bases from V and 5 from J; bases not matched to a gene: 4. Germline CDR1 is MNHNS and CDR2 is SASEGT. The CDR3 bases are TGTGCCAGCAGTTCTGGACTAGCGGGAGTAGATACGCAGTATTTT. Translation gives CASSSGLAGVDTQYF.

This clonotype was counted at least ten times. This chain connects TRBV12-3 or TRBV12-4 to TRBJ1-6; perhaps TRBD1 as D (5 bases). The CDR3 runs to 14 residues. V lost 3 bases, J lost 7 bases, and 10 bases lay in between. Written as DNA, the CDR3 is TGTGCCAGCAGTTTCAGACAGCCAAATTCACCCCTCCACTTT. Its translation: CASSFRQPNSPLHF.

This clonotype has ten or more counts. This chain links TRBV7-9 with TRBJ2-5; 8 nucleotides align to TRBD1. Germline V gives CDR1 SEHNR, CDR2 FQNEAQ (reference sequence). There are 16 residues in the CDR3. The V and J ends lost 1 base and 3 bases, in that order; junction bases with no gene match: 7. CDR3 coding DNA: TGTGCCAGCAGCTTAGGGTTCGGGACAGGAAAAGAGACCCAGTACTTC. It specifies CASSLGFGTGKETQYF.

This rearrangement joins TRBV28 to TRBJ2-4, with 10 bases that match TRBD1. The germline V gene has CDR1 MDHEN and CDR2 SYDVKM. Losses at the gene ends were 6 bases for V and 0 bases for J; bases not matched to a gene: 11. The CDR3 is made up of 18 amino acids. The CDR3 region is CASRSDRGRLIAKNIQYF. The CDR3, as DNA: TGTGCCAGCAGATCCGACAGGGGGCGCCTGATAGCCAAAAACATTCAGTACTTC.

CDR3 residues: CSAPTGDRFF. In DNA, the CDR3 is TGCAGTGCCCCGACAGGGGATCGGTTCTTC. The V call is TRBV20-1, the J call TRBJ2-1; 8 nucleotides agree with TRBD1. The CDR3 has 10 residues. J was trimmed by 15 bases and V by 6 bases; bases with no gene match: 7. Germline CDR1 and CDR2: DFQATT and SNEGSKA (reference sequence).

V usage is TRBV12-3 or TRBV12-4 and J usage is TRBJ1-4; no definite D call. Trimming took off 3 bases at V and 0 bases at J, with 8 bases between the two ends. The CDR3 sequence is 15 residues long. CDR3 DNA sequence: TGTGCCAGCAGTTTCCACGCCCCAACTAATGAAAAACTGTTTTTT. This sequence encodes CASSFHAPTNEKLFF.

In this sample, this clonotype turned up many times. This rearrangement joins TRBV18 to TRBJ1-2, with D unresolved. With 4 bases removed from V and 3 bases from J, the gap between germline ends came to 12 bases. This CDR3 contains 14 residues. The germline CDR1 and CDR2 sequences are KGHSH and LQKENI. The CDR3 coding sequence is TGTGCCAGCTCACGTTCCTGGACGGACTATGGCTACACCTTC. Protein sequence: CASSRSWTDYGYTF.

J is TRBJ2-7 and V is TRBV12-3 or TRBV12-4, with TRBD1 identical over 9 bases. The CDR3 has 14 amino acids. V gave up 7 bases and J gave up 1 base; unmatched junction bases: 5. The DNA of the CDR3 is TGTGCCAGCAATGGGGGACAGGGATCCTACGAGCAGTACTTC. Translated, it gives CASNGGQGSYEQYF.

This clonotype occurred a few times. The chain couples TRBV6-1 to TRBJ1-6; tentative D call: TRBD1 (5 bases). Between the trimmed V and J ends, which lost 11 bases and 6 bases, there was a span of 11 bases. The CDR3 is 12 amino acids. Looked up from germline, CDR1 is MNHNS and CDR2 is SASEGT. CDR3 protein: CAGGEGNSPLHF. CDR3 nucleotide sequence: TGTGCCGGGGGGGAGGGTAATTCACCCCTCCACTTT.

This clonotype has more than one count but fewer than ten. V and J are TRBV20-1 and TRBJ1-5; D may be TRBD1 (6 bases). CDR3 length: 15 amino acids. Germline CDR1 DFQATT, CDR2 SNEGSKA (reference sequence). V shed 2 bases and J shed 7 bases, with 18 bases lying between them. The CDR3 is CSARLSSRGGQPQHF. CDR3 DNA sequence: TGCAGTGCTAGATTGTCGTCCAGGGGAGGACAGCCCCAGCATTTT.

J is TRBJ2-6 and V is TRBV30; the match to TRBD1 covers 8 bases. Per the germline V gene, CDR1 is GTSNPN and CDR2 is SVGIG (reference sequence). The CDR3 runs 11 residues. CDR3 loop: CAATGGPVLTF. The CDR3 nucleotides are TGTGCGGCCACAGGGGGTCCGGTCCTGACTTTC.

The chain employs TRBV20-1 and TRBJ1-1, with D possibly TRBD1 on 6 matching bases. The CDR3 is 13 residues long. The V gene's germline CDR1 is DFQATT and CDR2 SNEGSKA (reference sequence). Trimming took off 2 bases at V and 5 bases at J, with 12 bases between the two ends. CDR3 sequence: CSARRSGVTEAFF. Written as DNA, the CDR3 is TGCAGTGCTAGAAGGTCAGGGGTGACTGAAGCTTTCTTT.

V and J are TRBV5-1 and TRBJ2-2; D gene ambiguous. The CDR3 sequence is 16 residues long. Germline assignment: CDR1 SGHRS and CDR2 YFSETQ. V lost 0 bases to trimming and J lost 3 bases, with 12 bases between them. The CDR3 coding sequence is TGCGCCAGCAGCTTGGAACCTCGAGTTGACACCGGGGAGCTGTTTTTT. Translated, it gives CASSLEPRVDTGELFF.

This clonotype was observed a handful of times. The V and J genes are TRBV4-1 and TRBJ1-5, with D hard to call. This CDR3 is built from 16 residues. From germline, CDR1 is MGHRA and CDR2 YSYEKL. V was pared by 3 bases and J by 1 base, with 13 bases between. CDR3 region: CASSQLVWGSNQPQHF. CDR3 nucleotides: TGCGCCAGCAGCCAGCTCGTTTGGGGAAGCAATCAGCCCCAGCATTTT.

This clonotype occurred many times. This chain uses TRBV6-6 with TRBJ2-3; 7 bases map to TRBD1. This CDR3 is 16 amino acids long. The germline V gene has CDR1 MNHNY and CDR2 SVGAGI (reference sequence). The V and J ends lost 0 bases and 3 bases, in that order; junction bases with no gene match: 6. The CDR3 sequence is CASSYSSRGRTDTQYF. The CDR3 DNA is TGTGCCAGCAGTTACTCGAGTAGGGGGCGTACAGATACGCAGTATTTT.

This clonotype came up many times. This sequence joins TRBV7-3 and TRBJ2-3; 8 bases line up with TRBD2. The CDR3 covers 14 residues. Germline V gene sequence: CDR1 SGHTA, CDR2 FQGTGA. After removal of 6 bases from V and 2 bases from J, the junction contained 4 bases not matched to a gene. The CDR3 DNA sequence: TGTGCCAGCAGTACTAGCGGACCCACAGATACGCAGTATTTT. It encodes CASSTSGPTDTQYF.

This clonotype was seen at least ten times. J is TRBJ2-1 and V is TRBV28; 8 bases line up with TRBD1. In germline, CDR1 is MDHEN, CDR2 SYDVKM. The CDR3 runs 17 residues. Unmatched junction bases numbered 9, after V lost 5 bases and J lost 0 bases. The chain's CDR3 is CASSTHPTGVSYNEQFF. The DNA for the CDR3 is TGTGCCAGCAGTACTCATCCGACAGGGGTCTCCTACAATGAGCAGTTCTTC.

A note on this clonotype: This may come from a read error, since a much larger clone is one base off. This sequence joins TRBV9 and TRBJ2-1; 10 bases are shared with TRBD2. CDR1 SGDLS and CDR2 YYNGEE come from the germline V gene. This CDR3 is 21 amino acids long. CDR3 in amino acids: CASGVATASGSVIPLTNEQFF. The CDR3 coding sequence is TGTGCCAGCGGCGTAGCGACGGCTAGCGGGAGCGTCATCCCCCTCACGAATGAGCAGTTCTTC.

This clonotype has at least ten counts. This sequence joins TRBV11-1 and TRBJ2-1; the match to TRBD2 covers 8 bases. Germline CDR1 is SGHAT and CDR2 is FQDESV (reference sequence). J gave up 3 bases and V 5 bases, and 6 bases lay outside the gene matches. This CDR3 spans 15 amino acids. The DNA for the CDR3 is TGTGCCAGCAGCGACGGGACTAGTTACTACAATGAGCAGTTCTTC. As protein: CASSDGTSYYNEQFF.